This is a list of T cell receptor beta chains from one sample in a study of memory CD4+ T cells and cytomegalovirus serostatus. The assay was immunoSEQ multiplex PCR, and TCRdb's table has in-frame clones only and misses some. Of some 52,000 clones detected, under 80% appear once; the ten largest clones hold 0.77%. The source material was memory CD4+ T cells from blood. These receptors were taken from an adult in good health and CMV-seronegative. Each CDR3 is given with its conserved first and last residue. The D gene is left open where the match is weak. The size of a clone is reported for some rows only, either as once, few or many, or as a class for expanded clones.

CDR3nt: TGTGCCAGCAGCCGGACAACGAGCTCCTATAATTCACCCCTCCACTTT
CDR3aa: CASSRTTSSYNSPLHF
j_gene: TRBJ1-6
d_gene: -
v_gene: TRBV27
abundance: -

CDR3nt: TGTGCCAGCACCCCCAGGGGGCTTAACTATGGCTACACCTTC
CDR3aa: CASTPRGLNYGYTF
j_gene: TRBJ1-2
d_gene: TRBD1
v_gene: TRBV25-1
abundance: -

CDR3nt: TGTGCCAGCAGCCAAGCCGCCCTAGGGACCCAGTACTTC
CDR3aa: CASSQAALGTQYF
j_gene: TRBJ2-5
d_gene: -
v_gene: TRBV14
abundance: -

CDR3nt: TGTGCCAGCAGTTACCTAGGGACACAATACGAGCAGTACTTC
CDR3aa: CASSYLGTQYEQYF
j_gene: TRBJ2-7
d_gene: -
v_gene: TRBV6-5
abundance: -

CDR3nt: TGTGCCAGCAGGTCCTTGCGGGGCGGGGAGACCCAGTACTTC
CDR3aa: CASRSLRGGETQYF
j_gene: TRBJ2-5
d_gene: -
v_gene: TRBV11-2
abundance: -

CDR3nt: TGTGCCAGCAGCGACTTGCCGGGACAGGGGGCGAAGACCCAGTACTTC
CDR3aa: CASSDLPGQGAKTQYF
j_gene: TRBJ2-5
d_gene: TRBD1
v_gene: TRBV7-2
abundance: -

CDR3nt: TGTGCCAGTAGTACGGGACTAGCTGCTTACACCGGGGAGCTGTTTTTT
CDR3aa: CASSTGLAAYTGELFF
j_gene: TRBJ2-2
d_gene: TRBD2
v_gene: TRBV19
abundance: few

CDR3nt: TGTGCCAGCACTAGTACAGTGAACTCCTACGAGCAGTACTTC
CDR3aa: CASTSTVNSYEQYF
j_gene: TRBJ2-7
d_gene: -
v_gene: TRBV6-6
abundance: -

CDR3nt: TGTGCCAGCAGTCGACTACTTATGAACACTGAAGCTTTCTTT
CDR3aa: CASSRLLMNTEAFF
j_gene: TRBJ1-1
d_gene: -
v_gene: TRBV6-5
abundance: -

CDR3nt: TGTGCCAGCAGCTTGCGACTAGGGGTCTTCGTGGACACTGAAGCTTTCTTT
CDR3aa: CASSLRLGVFVDTEAFF
j_gene: TRBJ1-1
d_gene: -
v_gene: TRBV7-8
abundance: -

CDR3nt: TGTGCCAGCAGCCAACAGGCTTCGGTTTATGGCTACACCTTC
CDR3aa: CASSQQASVYGYTF
j_gene: TRBJ1-2
d_gene: -
v_gene: TRBV7-2
abundance: -

CDR3nt: TGCGCCAGCAGCTTGGCAGGGGGCAATGGCTACACCTTC
CDR3aa: CASSLAGGNGYTF
j_gene: TRBJ1-2
d_gene: TRBD1
v_gene: TRBV5-1
abundance: -

CDR3nt: TGTGCCAGCAGTCAAGATAGCAATCAGCCCCAGCATTTT
CDR3aa: CASSQDSNQPQHF
j_gene: TRBJ1-5
d_gene: -
v_gene: TRBV2
abundance: medium-sized

CDR3nt: TGTGCCAGCAGCTTCGGGGACAGGGGCCAAGAGACCCAGTACTTC
CDR3aa: CASSFGDRGQETQYF
j_gene: TRBJ2-5
d_gene: TRBD1
v_gene: TRBV5-8
abundance: -

CDR3nt: TGTGCCAGCAGCTTAGCGGAGACAGGGGTCCACGAGCAGTACTTC
CDR3aa: CASSLAETGVHEQYF
j_gene: TRBJ2-7
d_gene: TRBD1
v_gene: TRBV7-2
abundance: -

CDR3nt: TGCGCCAGCAGCCTAGGACAGGGAAGGGATACGCAGTATTTT
CDR3aa: CASSLGQGRDTQYF
j_gene: TRBJ2-3
d_gene: TRBD1
v_gene: TRBV5-1
abundance: -

CDR3nt: TGTGCCAGCAGCTTGAACTGGCAGAATGAGCAGTTCTTC
CDR3aa: CASSLNWQNEQFF
j_gene: TRBJ2-1
d_gene: -
v_gene: TRBV5-6
abundance: -

CDR3nt: TGTGCCAGCAGTCGGGACAGTAATAACTATGGCTACACCTTC
CDR3aa: CASSRDSNNYGYTF
j_gene: TRBJ1-2
d_gene: TRBD1
v_gene: TRBV6-5
abundance: -

CDR3nt: TGTGCCAGCAGCCAAGATAACTATGGCTACACCTTC
CDR3aa: CASSQDNYGYTF
j_gene: TRBJ1-2
d_gene: -
v_gene: TRBV4-2
abundance: medium-sized

CDR3nt: TGTGCCAGCAGCGTATCCGGGAGGGAAAACACCATATATTTT
CDR3aa: CASSVSGRENTIYF
j_gene: TRBJ1-3
d_gene: -
v_gene: TRBV11-3
abundance: -

CDR3nt: TGCGCCAGCAGCCTGCGACTAGCGGGGGGGCCTATAGTTGAGCAGTTCTTC
CDR3aa: CASSLRLAGGPIVEQFF
j_gene: TRBJ2-1
d_gene: TRBD2
v_gene: TRBV5-1
abundance: -

CDR3nt: TGTGCCAGCAGTTTGGCTAGCGGGGCCAAAAACATTCAGTACTTC
CDR3aa: CASSLASGAKNIQYF
j_gene: TRBJ2-4
d_gene: TRBD2
v_gene: TRBV27
abundance: once

CDR3nt: TGTGCCAGCAGTGAAAACGACGGTAAAGGACACATCCGTAGCTATGGCTACACCTTC
CDR3aa: CASSENDGKGHIRSYGYTF
j_gene: TRBJ1-2
d_gene: -
v_gene: TRBV6-4
abundance: once

CDR3nt: TGTGCCAGTAGTGCGCATCGCGAAGCTTTCTTT
CDR3aa: CASSAHREAFF
j_gene: TRBJ1-1
d_gene: -
v_gene: TRBV19
abundance: few

CDR3nt: TGTGCCAGCAGTTTTAACGGGGGAAGGCAGCCCCAGCATTTT
CDR3aa: CASSFNGGRQPQHF
j_gene: TRBJ1-5
d_gene: -
v_gene: TRBV28
abundance: -

CDR3nt: TGTGCCCACGACAGGGGAGAAAGTAAGGCTTTCTTT
CDR3aa: CAHDRGESKAFF
j_gene: TRBJ1-1
d_gene: TRBD1
v_gene: TRBV30
abundance: -

CDR3nt: TGTGCCAGCAGCTTAGGGCTCGGAGAAACCCTCTTTCTAGCCAAAAACATTCAGTACTTC
CDR3aa: CASSLGLGETLFLAKNIQYF
j_gene: TRBJ2-4
d_gene: -
v_gene: TRBV7-4
abundance: -

CDR3nt: TGTGCCAGCAGCCGGGACTTGGTTTCCGTCTATGGCTACACCTTC
CDR3aa: CASSRDLVSVYGYTF
j_gene: TRBJ1-2
d_gene: -
v_gene: TRBV14
abundance: -

CDR3nt: TGTGCCAGCAGCCTCTTTGGGACAGTAATCCGAGGGGATGGCTACACCTTC
CDR3aa: CASSLFGTVIRGDGYTF
j_gene: TRBJ1-2
d_gene: TRBD1
v_gene: TRBV5-6
abundance: -

CDR3nt: TGTGCCAGCAGCCCGGACAGGGGCTATGGCTACACCTTC
CDR3aa: CASSPDRGYGYTF
j_gene: TRBJ1-2
d_gene: TRBD1
v_gene: TRBV9
abundance: -

CDR3nt: TGTGCCAGCAGTTTCTACCCGGGACTTAACAATCAGCCCCAGCATTTT
CDR3aa: CASSFYPGLNNQPQHF
j_gene: TRBJ1-5
d_gene: -
v_gene: TRBV6-8
abundance: -

CDR3nt: TGTGCCAGTAGTATATCTGTCTATGGCTACACCTTC
CDR3aa: CASSISVYGYTF
j_gene: TRBJ1-2
d_gene: -
v_gene: TRBV19
abundance: -

CDR3nt: TGTGCCAGTAGTTCTTCCTTTGGGGGAGGGTTGAGGGTTCAGCCCCAGCATTTT
CDR3aa: CASSSSFGGGLRVQPQHF
j_gene: TRBJ1-5
d_gene: -
v_gene: TRBV19
abundance: once

CDR3nt: TGCGCCAGCTCTCCCATGGGGGGCCAGCAGGGTGGCTACACCTTC
CDR3aa: CASSPMGGQQGGYTF
j_gene: TRBJ1-2
d_gene: -
v_gene: TRBV5-1
abundance: once

CDR3nt: TGTGCCAGCAGGGCGGGGGGTTTGGGCAAAAACATTCAGTACTTC
CDR3aa: CASRAGGLGKNIQYF
j_gene: TRBJ2-4
d_gene: TRBD2
v_gene: TRBV28
abundance: -

CDR3nt: TGTGCCTGGAGTGAAACTTCATCGCCCCAGCATTTT
CDR3aa: CAWSETSSPQHF
j_gene: TRBJ1-5
d_gene: -
v_gene: TRBV30
abundance: -

CDR3nt: TGTGCCAGCAGCTTGATCGGGGGGACTGAAGCTTTCTTT
CDR3aa: CASSLIGGTEAFF
j_gene: TRBJ1-1
d_gene: -
v_gene: TRBV11-3
abundance: -

CDR3nt: TGTGCCAGCAGTTTACTGGGAAGGAGGGACGAGCAGTACTTC
CDR3aa: CASSLLGRRDEQYF
j_gene: TRBJ2-7
d_gene: -
v_gene: TRBV28
abundance: -

CDR3nt: TGTGCCAGCAGTCCACAGGGGGCGGGCACCGGGGAGCTGTTTTTT
CDR3aa: CASSPQGAGTGELFF
j_gene: TRBJ2-2
d_gene: TRBD1
v_gene: TRBV9
abundance: -

CDR3nt: TGTGCCTGGAGTGTACGGGCAGGGAACGAGCAGTACTTC
CDR3aa: CAWSVRAGNEQYF
j_gene: TRBJ2-7
d_gene: -
v_gene: TRBV30
abundance: -

CDR3nt: TGTGCCACCAGCCTCTCGCGGGGGGGGATAGAAGCTTTCTTT
CDR3aa: CATSLSRGGIEAFF
j_gene: TRBJ1-1
d_gene: -
v_gene: TRBV19
abundance: few

CDR3nt: TGTGCCAGTATGGGGTGGACAGGGACGAACACTGAAGCTTTCTTT
CDR3aa: CASMGWTGTNTEAFF
j_gene: TRBJ1-1
d_gene: TRBD1
v_gene: TRBV19
abundance: -

CDR3nt: TGCAGCGTTGTCGAGGGTGTCTATGGCTACACCTTC
CDR3aa: CSVVEGVYGYTF
j_gene: TRBJ1-2
d_gene: -
v_gene: TRBV29-1
abundance: -

CDR3nt: TGTGCCTCCAAAGAGGCAGGTGCTACCTACGAGCAGTACTTC
CDR3aa: CASKEAGATYEQYF
j_gene: TRBJ2-7
d_gene: -
v_gene: TRBV19
abundance: -

CDR3nt: TGCAGCGTTGAAATTTCTACGGGCACTGAAGCTTTCTTT
CDR3aa: CSVEISTGTEAFF
j_gene: TRBJ1-1
d_gene: -
v_gene: TRBV29-1
abundance: medium-sized

CDR3nt: TGTGCCAGTACCGACAGGGACAGACCTAACTATGGCTACACCTTC
CDR3aa: CASTDRDRPNYGYTF
j_gene: TRBJ1-2
d_gene: TRBD1
v_gene: TRBV19
abundance: -

CDR3nt: TGTGCCAGCAAGGACAGCTCATATAATTCACCCCTCCACTTT
CDR3aa: CASKDSSYNSPLHF
j_gene: TRBJ1-6
d_gene: -
v_gene: TRBV28
abundance: -